One T cell receptor (beta chain) is described in this entry. Authors' analysis steps: Estimated nucleated cell counts came from reference gene primer amplification. TCRdb's copy holds only in-frame clones and misses some; the assay was immunoSEQ multiplex PCR. That table supplies the V and J calls and clone size; D and trimming were determined from the DNA. The table records 100,000 to 150,000 clones, 60% to 85% of them present only once. This specimen belongs to a study of blood T cell repertoires in COVID-19. From germline, CDR1 is SGHNT and CDR2 YYREEE (reference sequence). Trimming shortened V by 4 bases and J by 4 bases, and 14 bases separated the two germline ends. The CDR3 sequence is 14 residues long.

Input material: peripheral blood. The sequence was obtained from a man aged 65 to 85 with acute or convalescent COVID-19. The V call is TRBV5-4, the J call TRBJ1-2; D gene ambiguous. CDR3 loop: CASSHTTAGYGYTF. The DNA for the CDR3 is TGTGCCAGCAGCCACACGACCGCGGGCTATGGCTACACCTTC.